These 19 T cell receptor beta chains were sequenced from one sample in a study of T cells in Graves' hyperthyroidism and ophthalmopathy. RNA transcripts were the template for amplifying TCR beta CDR3 regions. Using the HTBI primer set, a first-round RT-PCR was run on the TCR CDR3. From the multiplex PCR reads, TCRdb called clonotypes with MiXCR, one entry per CDR3 protein. Altogether around 420,000 distinct CDR3 sequences are present, roughly an eighth being singletons, with the ten largest covering 5.3%. Source material: blood. The receptors come from a woman under 30 with Graves' hyperthyroidism.

The V gene is TRBV28, the J gene TRBJ2-1; possibly TRBD2 for D (6 bases). The CDR3 runs to 13 residues. The V gene's germline CDR1 is MDHEN and CDR2 SYDVKM. Trimming removed 8 bases at V and 5 bases at J, with 13 bases between. CDR3 amino acids: CASGREPHNEQFF. CDR3 DNA sequence: TGTGCCAGCGGTCGGGAGCCCCACAATGAGCAGTTCTTC. Full variable domain (outside the CDR3, taken from reference TRBV28 and TRBJ2-1): DVKVTQSSRYLVKRTGEKVFLECVQDMDHENMFWYRQDPGLGLRLIYFSYDVKMKEKGDIPEGYSVSREKKERFSLILESASTNQTSMYLCASGREPHNEQFFGPGTRLTVL.

This clonotype was detected ten times or more. The chain employs TRBV7-2 and TRBJ2-7; 8 bases are a match to TRBD2. This CDR3 spans 15 amino acids. CDR1 is SGHTA and CDR2 is FQGNSA in the germline V gene. The V segment lost 3 bases and the J segment 3 bases; nucleotides outside the gene matches: 7. CDR3 residues: CASSFTGLGNYEQYF. The CDR3 coding sequence is TGTGCCAGCAGCTTCACGGGACTAGGAAACTACGAGCAGTACTTC.

This clonotype has ten or more counts. The chain employs TRBV2 and TRBJ1-6; D not certain. Germline loops: CDR1 SNHLY, CDR2 FYNNEI. The V gene lost 4 bases and the J gene lost 4 bases, with 5 bases spanning the gap. The CDR3 has 13 residues. In nucleotides, the CDR3 is TGTGCCAGCAGTGCAGAATATAATTCACCCCTCCACTTT. It encodes CASSAEYNSPLHF.

To note about this clonotype: Being one base from a much bigger clone, this may be a read error. The chain employs TRBV28 and TRBJ2-7; D possibly corresponds to TRBD1 (6 bases). The length of the CDR3 is 15 residues. Germline V gene lookup returns CDR1 MDHEN and CDR2 SYDVKM. The germline V and J ends were trimmed by 6 bases and 2 bases, with 17 bases remaining between them. CDR3 sequence reads: CASSPQEGVTYEQYF. The CDR3 DNA sequence: TGTGCCAGCAGCCCCCAAGAGGGGGTAACCTACGAGCAGTACTTC. Filled out from reference TRBV28 and TRBJ2-7, the complete variable domain reads DVKVTQSSRYLVKRTGEKVFLECVQDMDHENMFWYRQDPGLGLRLIYFSYDVKMKEKGDIPEGYSVSREKKERFSLILESASTNQTSMYLCASSPQEGVTYEQYFGPGTRLTVT.

This clonotype came up many times. The chain joins TRBV27 to TRBJ2-3; D is undetermined. CDR3 length equals 16 residues. Germline V gene lookup returns CDR1 MNHEY and CDR2 SMNVEV (reference sequence). V lost 4 bases and J 4 bases, leaving 18 bases between the germline ends. The CDR3 DNA reads as TGTGCCAGCAGTTCCCCCTCTAGGACGGGCGCAGATACGCAGTATTTT. Protein product: CASSSPSRTGADTQYF.

The J gene is TRBJ1-5, the V gene TRBV6-5; the match to TRBD1 covers 10 bases. The V gene's germline CDR1 is MNHEY and CDR2 SVGAGI. The CDR3 length is 17 residues. The junction had 7 bases not matched to a gene; V was cut back by 2 bases and J by 3 bases. This CDR3 reads CASSYRGTGDHNQPQHF. The CDR3 DNA reads TGTGCCAGCAGTTACCGAGGGACAGGGGACCACAATCAGCCCCAGCATTTT.

This clonotype was detected ten times or more. V gene TRBV28 combines with J gene TRBJ1-1; 10 nucleotides match TRBD1. There are 12 residues in the CDR3. Unmatched junction bases numbered 4, after V lost 6 bases and J lost 9 bases. The germline CDR1 and CDR2 sequences are MDHEN and SYDVKM. The CDR3 bases are TGTGCCAGCAGAAGCGACAGGGGGCAAGCTTTCTTT. Protein product: CASRSDRGQAFF.

This clonotype was observed at least ten times. J is TRBJ2-3 and V is TRBV30, with unresolved D. From germline, CDR1 is GTSNPN and CDR2 SVGIG (reference sequence). This CDR3 is 10 amino acids long. Trimming stripped 7 bases from V and 2 bases from J, with 4 bases between. The CDR3 nucleotides are TGTGCCTTATACACAGATACGCAGTATTTT. Its protein product is CALYTDTQYF.

Ten or more counts support this clonotype. This sequence joins TRBV7-8 and TRBJ2-3; 8 bases fit TRBD1. The CDR3 is made up of 16 amino acids. CDR1 SGHVS and CDR2 FQNEAQ come from the germline V gene. The J segment lost 3 bases and the V segment lost 2 bases, leaving 7 bases of the junction unmatched. CDR3 residues: CASSLIPGQGTDTQYF. The CDR3 DNA is TGTGCCAGCAGCTTAATTCCCGGACAGGGAACAGATACGCAGTATTTT. Full variable domain (rest looked up from reference TRBV7-8 and TRBJ2-3): GAGVSQSPRYKVAKRGQDVALRCDPISGHVSLFWYQQALGQGPEFLTYFQNEAQLDKSGLPSDRFFAERPEGSVSTLKIQRTQQEDSAVYLCASSLIPGQGTDTQYFGPGTRLTVL.

This clonotype was picked up a small number of times. The chain employs TRBV6-1 and TRBJ1-3, with D unresolved. Trimming pared 0 bases from V and 4 bases from J, leaving 16 bases between. The CDR3 is 17 residues long. From germline, CDR1 is MNHNS and CDR2 SASEGT. In DNA form, the CDR3 reads TGTGCCAGCAGTGAAGCGCCCGCCCCGATAGCGGGAAACACCATATATTTT. Its translation: CASSEAPAPIAGNTIYF.

This clonotype has only a few counts. The V call is TRBV13, the J call TRBJ1-4; 8 bases agree with TRBD1. Germline CDR1 reads PRHDT; CDR2 reads FYEKMQ (reference sequence). The CDR3 has 15 residues. Trimming took 5 bases from V and 6 from J; bases not matched to a gene: 8. The CDR3 DNA reads TGTGCCAGCAGCCCGTCCGGGACAGGCGATGAAAAACTGTTTTTT. This codes for CASSPSGTGDEKLFF.

The chain recombines TRBV9 with TRBJ2-3, with TRBD2 identical over 9 bases. V trimming: 2 bases; J trimming: 1 base; junction bases outside the gene matches: 5. The CDR3 loop spans 16 amino acids. The V gene's germline CDR1 is SGDLS and CDR2 YYNGEE. In nucleotides, the CDR3 is TGTGCCAGCAGCGTTAGTAGCGGGAGTGGCACAGATACGCAGTATTTT. Translation gives CASSVSSGSGTDTQYF.

This clonotype was seen a few times. This sequence joins TRBV10-1 and TRBJ1-6, with 7 bases identical to TRBD1. With 6 bases clipped from V and 9 bases from J, the junction kept 11 bases outside the gene matches. Germline V gene sequence: CDR1 WNHNN, CDR2 SYGVQD (reference sequence). This CDR3 has 15 residues. CDR3 sequence (DNA): TGCGCCAGCAGGGGGGACGACAGGGCGAGTTCACCCCTCCACTTT. It encodes CASRGDDRASSPLHF.

The chain recombines TRBV30 with TRBJ1-1; D ambiguous. The CDR3 totals 15 residues. Per germline, CDR1 GTSNPN and CDR2 SVGIG (reference sequence). The V end was cut by 5 bases, the J end by 4 bases, with 20 bases between. CDR3 residues: CAWGRRRDRGTEAFF. For the CDR3, the DNA is TGTGCCTGGGGCCGCCGAAGGGATCGAGGCACTGAAGCTTTCTTT.

This clonotype was counted only a few times. The rearrangement links TRBV6-2 or TRBV6-3 to TRBJ2-7, with 11 nucleotides matching TRBD2. This CDR3 comprises 17 residues. Looked up from germline, CDR1 is MNHEY and CDR2 is SVGEGT. V was clipped by 6 bases and J by 0 bases; unmatched bases: 10. The CDR3 DNA reads TGTGCCAGCAGCCTCCCGGGACTAGCGGCGAGCTCCTACGAGCAGTACTTC. Translation gives CASSLPGLAASSYEQYF.

The J gene is TRBJ2-1, the V gene TRBV6-9, with D possibly being TRBD1 (6 bases). Trimming removed 3 bases from V and 8 bases from J, with 17 bases in between. Germline loops: CDR1 MNHGY, CDR2 SVAAGI. The CDR3 spans 15 residues. The CDR3 region is CASSYLSDRTHEQFF. CDR3 nucleotide sequence: TGTGCCAGCAGTTACCTCAGTGACAGGACCCATGAGCAGTTCTTC.

There are many counts of this clonotype. The chain's CDR3 is CASSRTMMTYEQYF. Written as DNA, the CDR3 is TGTGCCAGCAGCAGAACCATGATGACCTACGAGCAGTACTTC. This sequence joins TRBV11-2 and TRBJ2-7; D is ambiguous. The CDR3 extends over 14 amino acids. Trimming took off 5 bases at V and 2 bases at J, with 13 bases between the two ends. Germline V gene sequence: CDR1 SGHAT, CDR2 FQNNGV. Variable domain in full (rest from reference TRBV11-2 and TRBJ2-7): EAGVAQSPRYKIIEKRQSVAFWCNPISGHATLYWYQQILGQGPKLLIQFQNNGVVDDSQLPKDRFSAERLKGVDSTLKIQPAKLEDSAVYLCASSRTMMTYEQYFGPGTRLTVT.

Many counts were recorded for this clonotype. This chain links TRBV11-1 with TRBJ2-5, with D unresolved. Germline V lookup: CDR1 SGHAT, CDR2 FQDESV (reference sequence). V lost 10 bases and J 5 bases, leaving 11 bases between the germline ends. The CDR3 sequence is 11 residues long. This chain's CDR3 is CATLNGETQYF. The DNA of the CDR3 is TGTGCCACCCTTAACGGTGAGACCCAGTACTTC.

The chain carries TRBV7-8 and TRBJ2-3; D may be TRBD2 (5 bases). Germline CDR1 reads SGHVS; CDR2 reads FQNEAQ. V was shortened by 1 base and J by 5 bases, with 16 bases between the two germline ends. The CDR3 is 16 amino acids. The CDR3 is CASSLVRGQAIDTQYF. The CDR3 bases are TGTGCCAGCAGCTTAGTTCGCGGGCAAGCAATAGATACGCAGTATTTT.